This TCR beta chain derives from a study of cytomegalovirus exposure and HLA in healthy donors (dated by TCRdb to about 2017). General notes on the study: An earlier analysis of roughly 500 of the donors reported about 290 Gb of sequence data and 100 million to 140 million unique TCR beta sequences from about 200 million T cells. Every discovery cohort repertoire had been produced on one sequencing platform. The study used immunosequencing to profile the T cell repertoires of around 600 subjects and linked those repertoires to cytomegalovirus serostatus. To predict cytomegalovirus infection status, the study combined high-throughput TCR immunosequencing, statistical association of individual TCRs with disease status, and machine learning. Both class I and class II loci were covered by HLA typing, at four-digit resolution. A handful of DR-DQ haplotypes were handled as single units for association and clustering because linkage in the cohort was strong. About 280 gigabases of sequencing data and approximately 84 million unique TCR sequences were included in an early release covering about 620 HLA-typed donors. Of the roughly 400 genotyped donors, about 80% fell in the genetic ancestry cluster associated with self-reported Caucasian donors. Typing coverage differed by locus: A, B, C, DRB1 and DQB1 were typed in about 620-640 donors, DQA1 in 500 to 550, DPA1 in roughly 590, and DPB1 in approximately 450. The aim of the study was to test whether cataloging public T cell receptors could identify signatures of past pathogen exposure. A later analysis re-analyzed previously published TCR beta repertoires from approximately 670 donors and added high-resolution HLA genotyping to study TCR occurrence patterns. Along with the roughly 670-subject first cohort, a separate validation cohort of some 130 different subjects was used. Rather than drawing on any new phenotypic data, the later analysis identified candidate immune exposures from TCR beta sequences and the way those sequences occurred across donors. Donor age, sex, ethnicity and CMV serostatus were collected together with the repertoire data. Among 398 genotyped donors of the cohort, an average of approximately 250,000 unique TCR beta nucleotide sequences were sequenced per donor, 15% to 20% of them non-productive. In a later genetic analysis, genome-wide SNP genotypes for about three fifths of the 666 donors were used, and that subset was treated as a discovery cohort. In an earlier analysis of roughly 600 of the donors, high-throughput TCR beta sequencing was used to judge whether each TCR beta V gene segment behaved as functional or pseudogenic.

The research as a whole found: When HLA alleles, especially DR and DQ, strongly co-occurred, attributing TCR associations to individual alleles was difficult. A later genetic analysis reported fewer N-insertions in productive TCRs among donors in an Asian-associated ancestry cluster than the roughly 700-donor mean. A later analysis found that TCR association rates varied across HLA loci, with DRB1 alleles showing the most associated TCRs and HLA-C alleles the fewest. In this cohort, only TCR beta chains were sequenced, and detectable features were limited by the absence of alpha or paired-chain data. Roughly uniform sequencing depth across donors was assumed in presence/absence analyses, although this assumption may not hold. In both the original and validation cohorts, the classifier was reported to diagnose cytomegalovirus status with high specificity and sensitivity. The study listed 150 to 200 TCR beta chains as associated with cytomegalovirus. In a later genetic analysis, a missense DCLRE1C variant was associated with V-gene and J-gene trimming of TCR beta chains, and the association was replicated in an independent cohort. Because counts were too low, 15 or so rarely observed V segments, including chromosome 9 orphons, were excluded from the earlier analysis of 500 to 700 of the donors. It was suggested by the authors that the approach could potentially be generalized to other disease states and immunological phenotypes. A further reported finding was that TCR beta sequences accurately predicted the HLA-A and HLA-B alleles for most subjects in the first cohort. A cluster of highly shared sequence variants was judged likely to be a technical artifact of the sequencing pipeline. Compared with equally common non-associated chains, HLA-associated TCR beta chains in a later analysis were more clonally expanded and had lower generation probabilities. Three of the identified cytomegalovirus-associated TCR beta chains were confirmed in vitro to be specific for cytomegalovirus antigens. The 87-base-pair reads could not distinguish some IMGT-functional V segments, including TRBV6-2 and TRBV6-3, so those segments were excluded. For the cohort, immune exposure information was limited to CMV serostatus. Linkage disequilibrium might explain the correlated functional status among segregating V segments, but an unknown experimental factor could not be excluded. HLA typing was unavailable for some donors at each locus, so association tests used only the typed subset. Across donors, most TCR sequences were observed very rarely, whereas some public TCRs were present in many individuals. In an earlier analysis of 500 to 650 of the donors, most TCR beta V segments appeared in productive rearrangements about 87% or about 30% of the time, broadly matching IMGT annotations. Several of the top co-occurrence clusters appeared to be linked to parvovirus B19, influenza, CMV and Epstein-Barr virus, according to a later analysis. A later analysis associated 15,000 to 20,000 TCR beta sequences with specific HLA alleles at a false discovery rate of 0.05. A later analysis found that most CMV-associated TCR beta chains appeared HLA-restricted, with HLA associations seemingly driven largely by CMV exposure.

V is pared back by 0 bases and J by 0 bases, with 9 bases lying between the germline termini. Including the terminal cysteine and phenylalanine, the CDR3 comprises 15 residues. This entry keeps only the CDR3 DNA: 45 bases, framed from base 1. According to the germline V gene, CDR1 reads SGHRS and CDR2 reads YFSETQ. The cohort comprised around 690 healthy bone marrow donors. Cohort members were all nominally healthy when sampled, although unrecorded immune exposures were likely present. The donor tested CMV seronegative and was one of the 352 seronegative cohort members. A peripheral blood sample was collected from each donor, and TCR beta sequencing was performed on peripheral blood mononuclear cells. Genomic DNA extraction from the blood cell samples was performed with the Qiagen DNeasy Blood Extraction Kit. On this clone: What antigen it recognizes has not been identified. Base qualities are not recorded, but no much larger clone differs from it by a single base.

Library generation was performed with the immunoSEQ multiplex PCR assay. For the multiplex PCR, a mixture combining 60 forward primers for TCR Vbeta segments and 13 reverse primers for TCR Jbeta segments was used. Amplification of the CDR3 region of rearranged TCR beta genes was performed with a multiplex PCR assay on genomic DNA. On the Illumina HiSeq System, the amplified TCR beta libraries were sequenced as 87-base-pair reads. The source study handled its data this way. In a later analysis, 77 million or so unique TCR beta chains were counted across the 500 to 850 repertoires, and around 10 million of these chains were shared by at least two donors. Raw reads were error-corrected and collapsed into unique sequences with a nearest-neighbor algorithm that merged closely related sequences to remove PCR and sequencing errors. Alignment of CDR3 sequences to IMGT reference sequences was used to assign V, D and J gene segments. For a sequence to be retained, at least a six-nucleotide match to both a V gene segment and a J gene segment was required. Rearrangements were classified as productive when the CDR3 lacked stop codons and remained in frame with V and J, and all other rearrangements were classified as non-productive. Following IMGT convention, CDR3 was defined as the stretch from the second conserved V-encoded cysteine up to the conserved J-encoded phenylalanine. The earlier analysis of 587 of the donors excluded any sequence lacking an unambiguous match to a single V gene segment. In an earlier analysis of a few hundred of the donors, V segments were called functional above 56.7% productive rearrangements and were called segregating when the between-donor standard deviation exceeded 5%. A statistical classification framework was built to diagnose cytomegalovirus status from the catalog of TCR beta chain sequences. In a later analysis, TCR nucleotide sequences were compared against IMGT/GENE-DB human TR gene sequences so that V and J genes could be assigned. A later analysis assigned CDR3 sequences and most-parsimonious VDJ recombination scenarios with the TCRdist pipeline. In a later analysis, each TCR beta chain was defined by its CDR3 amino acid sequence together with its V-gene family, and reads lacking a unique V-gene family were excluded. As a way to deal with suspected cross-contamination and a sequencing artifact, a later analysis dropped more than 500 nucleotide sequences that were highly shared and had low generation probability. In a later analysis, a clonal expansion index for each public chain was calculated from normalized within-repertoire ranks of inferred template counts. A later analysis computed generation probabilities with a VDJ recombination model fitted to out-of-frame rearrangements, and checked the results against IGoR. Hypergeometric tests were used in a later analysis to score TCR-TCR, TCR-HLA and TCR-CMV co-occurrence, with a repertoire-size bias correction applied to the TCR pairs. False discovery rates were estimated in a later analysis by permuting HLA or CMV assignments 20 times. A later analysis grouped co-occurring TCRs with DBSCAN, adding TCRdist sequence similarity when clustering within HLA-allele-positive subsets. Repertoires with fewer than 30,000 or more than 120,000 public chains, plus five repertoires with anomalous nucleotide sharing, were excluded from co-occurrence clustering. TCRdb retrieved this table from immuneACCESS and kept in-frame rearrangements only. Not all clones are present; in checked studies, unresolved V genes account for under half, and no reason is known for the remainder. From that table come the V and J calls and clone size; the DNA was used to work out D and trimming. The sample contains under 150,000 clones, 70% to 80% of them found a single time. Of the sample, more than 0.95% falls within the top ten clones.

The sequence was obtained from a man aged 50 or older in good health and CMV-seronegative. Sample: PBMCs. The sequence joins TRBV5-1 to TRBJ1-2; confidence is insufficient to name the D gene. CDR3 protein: CASSLGSSANYGYTF. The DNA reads TGCGCCAGCAGCTTGGGTTCGTCGGCTAACTATGGCTACACCTTC.